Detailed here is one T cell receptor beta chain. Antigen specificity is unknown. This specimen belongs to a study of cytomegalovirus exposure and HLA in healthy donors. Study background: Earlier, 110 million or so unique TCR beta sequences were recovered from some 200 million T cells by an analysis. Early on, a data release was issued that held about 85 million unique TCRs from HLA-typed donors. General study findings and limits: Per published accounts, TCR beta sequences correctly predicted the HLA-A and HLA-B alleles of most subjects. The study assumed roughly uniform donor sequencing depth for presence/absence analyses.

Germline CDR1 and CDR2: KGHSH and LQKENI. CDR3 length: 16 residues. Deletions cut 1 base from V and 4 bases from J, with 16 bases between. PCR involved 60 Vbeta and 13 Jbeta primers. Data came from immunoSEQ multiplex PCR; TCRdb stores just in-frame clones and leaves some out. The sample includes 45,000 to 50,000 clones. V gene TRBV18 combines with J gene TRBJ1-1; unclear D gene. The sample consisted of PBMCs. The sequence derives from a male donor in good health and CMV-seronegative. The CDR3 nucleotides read TGTGCCAGCTCACCACAGACGACACAAACGTCCACTGAAGCTTTCTTT. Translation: CASSPQTTQTSTEAFF.